This paragraph reports one T cell receptor beta chain. Original methodology: Quantification of nucleated cells was approximated via reference gene primer amplification. This table comes from immunoSEQ multiplex PCR, and its TCRdb copy is limited to in-frame clones, with some not included. That table supplies the V and J calls and clone size; D and trimming were determined from the DNA. The table includes some 110,000 clones, about 79% detected once. The V and J ends lost 7 bases and 5 bases, in that order; junction bases with no gene match: 8. Per germline, CDR1 SGHKS and CDR2 YYEKEE (reference sequence). The CDR3 totals 14 residues. This entry comes from a study of blood T cell repertoires in COVID-19. Study-level information: The cDNA or gDNA used as material had been derived from T cells, B-cell-depleted T cells, or PBMCs.

This chain links TRBV5-5 with TRBJ1-2; 10 nucleotides align to TRBD1. The sequencing input was peripheral blood. This receptor was taken from a woman at least 80 years old with active or convalescent COVID-19. The CDR3 reads CASSLPGQGYGYTF. In DNA form, the CDR3 reads TGTGCCAGCTCCCTCCCGGGACAGGGGTATGGCTACACCTTC.